This entry describes one T cell receptor beta chain. What it binds is not known. The donors were members of the validation cohort, which comprised 90 to 150 subjects and was separate from the first cohort of 666 subjects. Germline CDR1 and CDR2: MDHEN and SYDVKM. Trimming stripped 5 bases from V and 1 base from J, with 9 bases between. The CDR3 totals 13 residues. Clones were read by immunoSEQ multiplex PCR, and TCRdb kept only the in-frame ones, dropping some. The sample records around 91,000 clones, approximately 93% being singletons. This sample is part of a study of cytomegalovirus exposure and HLA in healthy donors. Overall study: The approximately 720 first-cohort repertoires and the approximately 110 validation repertoires shared the same platform, a later analysis reported.

Overall study findings and caveats: In vitro checks showed that a few CMV-associated chains really do target CMV antigens.

This rearrangement joins TRBV28 to TRBJ2-7, with D perhaps matching TRBD1 (5 bases). The sequencing sample was made of PBMCs. This receptor was identified in a woman aged 30 to 39 in good health and CMV-seropositive. As DNA, the CDR3 is TGTGCCAGCAGTAGACAGAGATCCTACGAGCAGTACTTC. Translated, it gives CASSRQRSYEQYF.